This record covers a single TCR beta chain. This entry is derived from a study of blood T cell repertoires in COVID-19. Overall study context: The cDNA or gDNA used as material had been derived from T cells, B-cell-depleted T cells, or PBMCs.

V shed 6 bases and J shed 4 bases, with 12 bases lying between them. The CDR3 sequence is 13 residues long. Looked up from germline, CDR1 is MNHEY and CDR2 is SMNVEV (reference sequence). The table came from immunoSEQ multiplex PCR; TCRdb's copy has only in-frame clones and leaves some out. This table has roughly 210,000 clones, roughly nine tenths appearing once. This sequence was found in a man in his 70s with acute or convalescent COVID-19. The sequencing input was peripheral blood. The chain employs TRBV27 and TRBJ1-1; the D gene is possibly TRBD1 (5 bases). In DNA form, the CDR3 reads TGTGCCAGCAGCCGGGGGTTGAGCACTGAAGCTTTCTTT. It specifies CASSRGLSTEAFF.